This T cell receptor beta chain was recovered during a study of blood T cell repertoires in COVID-19. For the study at large: Collection of acute and convalescent COVID-19 samples took place in the United States, Italy and Spain. From T cells, B-cell-depleted T cells, or PBMCs came the material, which was cDNA or gDNA.

In the study's own analysis: Quantification of nucleated cells was approximated via reference gene primer amplification. Profiled with immunoSEQ multiplex PCR; TCRdb holds only in-frame clones, not every one. The V and J calls and the clone size are those of that table, but D and trimming were determined from the DNA. The sample shows roughly 160,000 clones, 84% of them seen only once. Per the germline V gene, CDR1 is SEHNR and CDR2 is FQNEAQ (reference sequence). V was clipped by 8 bases and J by 5 bases, with 12 bases between them. This CDR3 is built from 13 residues. Sequences were obtained from peripheral blood. V and J are TRBV7-9 and TRBJ1-4; weak D call: TRBD1 (6 bases). The source of this sequence is a man in his late teens or twenties with active or convalescent COVID-19. Here the CDR3 DNA reads TGTGCCAGCGGTCAACAGGGAAATGAAAAACTGTTTTTT. Its protein product is CASGQQGNEKLFF.